A selection of T cell receptor beta chains follows, all from one sample in a study of T cell repertoires in cytomegalovirus infection. TCRdb processed the reads anew with MiXCR; each CDR3 protein has one entry. The data show approximately 500,000 distinct CDR3 sequences, around 27% seen once. The sequencing sample was made of PBMCs. The receptors derive from a human donor in good health (CMV status not recorded). Some clones in this sample may be carry-over from other donors' samples. The CDR3 runs from the conserved cysteine through the conserved F or W. Each record gives: clone size, V gene, D gene, J gene, CDR3 protein, CDR3 DNA. A D gene is named only where the DNA matches it firmly. Clone sizes are given selectively: once, few, many, or a class where the clone is expanded.

>many|TRBV7-2|-|TRBJ2-5
CASSAGTALGETQYF
TGTGCCAGCAGCGCCGGGACTGCCCTGGGGGAGACCCAGTACTTC
>few|TRBV28|-|TRBJ2-2
CASSLWSSRSGDTGELFF
TGTGCCAGCAGTTTATGGTCATCACGTAGCGGAGACACCGGGGAGCTGTTTTTT
>-|TRBV10-3|-|TRBJ2-3
CAISVSVGSSIDTQYF
TGTGCCATCAGTGTGAGTGTGGGGTCGAGTATAGATACGCAGTATTTT
>-|TRBV29-1|-|TRBJ2-3
CSVGGISGGVSTDTQYF
TGCAGCGTGGGGGGTATAAGTGGAGGGGTGAGCACAGATACGCAGTATTTT
>few|TRBV4-1|TRBD1|TRBJ1-4
CASSQVAGGNEKLFF
TGCGCCAGCAGCCAAGTCGCAGGGGGGAATGAAAAACTGTTTTTT
>-|TRBV2|-|TRBJ2-3
CASSASLYSDTQYF
TGTGCCAGCAGTGCGTCTCTCTATTCAGATACGCAGTATTTT
>-|TRBV6-7|TRBD1|TRBJ2-7
CASSVWTGTGLYEQYF
TGTGCCAGCAGCGTATGGACCGGGACAGGGCTCTACGAGCAGTACTTC
>-|TRBV5-3|TRBD2|TRBJ2-1
CASSSPSGRTSSYNEQFF
TGTGCCAGCAGCTCCCCTAGCGGGAGGACGAGCTCCTACAATGAGCAGTTCTTC
>-|TRBV19|-|TRBJ2-7
CASSRSERAYEQYF
TGTGCCAGTAGTAGATCTGAGCGGGCCTACGAGCAGTACTTC
>-|TRBV6-2/TRBV6-3|-|TRBJ2-4
CASSYSTEEGFIAKNIQYF
TGTGCCAGCAGTTACTCGACAGAGGAGGGATTTATAGCCAAAAACATTCAGTACTTC
>few|TRBV12-3/TRBV12-4|-|TRBJ1-5
CASSLEISDYSNQPQHF
TGTGCCAGCAGTTTAGAGATCTCGGATTATAGCAATCAGCCCCAGCATTTT
>few|TRBV30|-|TRBJ1-5
CAWSGGFYQPQHF
TGTGCCTGGAGTGGGGGGTTTTATCAGCCCCAGCATTTT
>few|TRBV4-1|-|TRBJ2-1
CASSQDQYRGPFF
TGCGCCAGCAGCCAAGATCAATATCGGGGTCCGTTCTTC
>-|TRBV2|-|TRBJ1-4
CASIPNPATNEKLFF
TGTGCCAGCATCCCGAACCCGGCAACTAATGAAAAACTGTTTTTT
>many|TRBV5-6|TRBD1|TRBJ1-1
CASSAQGQPNTEAFF
TGTGCCAGCAGCGCCCAGGGACAGCCGAACACTGAAGCTTTCTTT
>-|TRBV6-2/TRBV6-3|-|TRBJ2-1
CASSYWDGSEQFF
TGTGCCAGCAGTTACTGGGACGGGAGTGAGCAGTTCTTC
>few|TRBV7-2|TRBD1|TRBJ1-1
CASSLASQGATEAFF
TGTGCCAGCAGCTTAGCTTCTCAGGGGGCGACTGAAGCTTTCTTT
>-|TRBV24-1|-|TRBJ2-5
CATSAPAGRGASETQYF
TGTGCCACCAGTGCCCCCGCGGGGCGGGGTGCCAGCGAGACCCAGTACTTC
>few|TRBV6-2/TRBV6-3|TRBD1|TRBJ2-3
CASSLQGTRTDTQYF
TGTGCCAGCAGCCTACAGGGGACGAGAACAGATACGCAGTATTTT
>-|TRBV12-3/TRBV12-4|-|TRBJ2-3
CASSLSRVGTDTQYF
TGTGCCAGCAGTCTAAGCAGGGTCGGCACAGATACGCAGTATTTT
>-|TRBV12-5|TRBD1|TRBJ1-2
CASGLAIWDSQITHGYTF
TGTGCTAGTGGTTTGGCGATTTGGGACAGCCAAATAACACATGGCTACACCTTC
>few|TRBV7-6|-|TRBJ1-1
CASIPFGGPMNTEAFF
TGTGCCAGCATCCCCTTTGGGGGACCGATGAACACTGAAGCTTTCTTT
>few|TRBV7-9|-|TRBJ2-5
CASSLGRVSLETQYF
TGTGCCAGCAGCCTGGGCAGGGTCTCCCTGGAGACCCAGTACTTC
>-|TRBV23-1|-|TRBJ2-1
CASRAGTGNNEQFF
TGCGCCAGCAGGGCCGGGACTGGGAACAATGAGCAGTTCTTC
>-|TRBV5-5|TRBD1|TRBJ1-5
CASSLQWRRGQSQPQHF
TGTGCCAGCAGCTTACAATGGCGCAGGGGGCAAAGTCAGCCCCAGCATTTT
>-|TRBV6-1|-|TRBJ1-6
CASSVWTEDDSPLHF
TGTGCCAGCAGCGTATGGACAGAGGATGATTCACCCCTCCACTTT
>many|TRBV7-8|TRBD2|TRBJ2-1
CASSLSTGGNEQFF
TGTGCCAGCAGCTTATCGACGGGGGGGAATGAGCAGTTCTTC
>few|TRBV27|-|TRBJ1-1
CASRMQQGYTEAFF
TGTGCCAGCAGGATGCAACAGGGATACACTGAAGCTTTCTTT
>-|TRBV7-6|TRBD2|TRBJ2-1
CASRSGTSGRGPYNEQFF
TGTGCCAGCAGGTCCGGGACTAGCGGGAGGGGGCCTTACAATGAGCAGTTCTTC
>-|TRBV6-2/TRBV6-3|-|TRBJ2-1
CASSYSMGANEQFF
TGTGCCAGCAGTTACTCGATGGGTGCTAATGAGCAGTTCTTC
>few|TRBV6-6|-|TRBJ2-3
CASSYSALAVTTDTQYF
TGTGCCAGCAGTTACTCGGCGTTAGCGGTAACCACAGATACGCAGTATTTT
>-|TRBV11-2|-|TRBJ2-1
CASSLGVTNNEQFF
TGTGCCAGCAGCTTGGGGGTGACAAACAATGAGCAGTTCTTC
>few|TRBV24-1|-|TRBJ2-6
CATSDFTASGANVLTF
TGTGCCACCAGTGATTTCACGGCGTCTGGGGCCAACGTCCTGACTTTC
>few|TRBV7-8|-|TRBJ2-1
CASSLVSWFGGNEQFF
TGTGCCAGCAGCTTAGTCAGTTGGTTCGGAGGGAATGAGCAGTTCTTC
>few|TRBV6-6|TRBD2|TRBJ2-6
CASTPVGGAGANVLTF
TGTGCCAGCACCCCGGTGGGGGGGGCTGGGGCCAACGTCCTGACTTTC
>-|TRBV6-5|TRBD1|TRBJ1-1
CATGTPRDRVLAFF
TGTGCCACCGGAACCCCTCGGGACAGGGTACTTGCTTTCTTT
>-|TRBV28|-|TRBJ1-2
CASRPGEPGYTF
TGTGCCAGCAGGCCGGGGGAACCTGGCTACACCTTC
>-|TRBV6-2/TRBV6-3|-|TRBJ2-1
CASIRERGRNNEQFF
TGTGCCAGCATAAGGGAGAGAGGGCGTAACAATGAGCAGTTCTTC
>-|TRBV7-6|-|TRBJ2-2
CASSSRPRGRTGELFF
TGTGCTAGCAGCTCACGACCCCGGGGGCGGACCGGGGAGCTGTTTTTT
>few|TRBV27|-|TRBJ1-4
CASSSQGNTDEKLFF
TGTGCCAGCAGCTCGCAGGGAAATACGGACGAAAAACTGTTTTTT
>-|TRBV24-1|TRBD1|TRBJ2-1
CATSDPAGQGHNEQFF
TGTGCCACCAGTGATCCCGCGGGACAGGGGCACAATGAGCAGTTCTTC
>few|TRBV4-1|-|TRBJ1-2
CASSQDEGRSYGYTF
TGCGCCAGCAGCCAAGATGAGGGACGAAGCTATGGCTACACCTTC
>few|TRBV28|-|TRBJ2-1
CASKDGGGSGLYNEQFF
TGTGCCAGCAAGGACGGCGGTGGGTCAGGGTTATACAATGAGCAGTTCTTC
>-|TRBV5-8|TRBD1|TRBJ1-1
CASSLVDRAASLAFF
TGTGCCAGCAGCTTGGTAGACAGGGCGGCAAGTTTAGCTTTCTTT
>-|TRBV7-2|-|TRBJ2-5
CASSFNRGGVGQETQYF
TGTGCCAGCAGCTTCAACAGGGGGGGTGTAGGCCAAGAGACCCAGTACTTC
>few|TRBV11-2|TRBD1|TRBJ2-1
CASSSRGQRYYNEQFF
TGTGCCAGCAGCTCCCGGGGACAGCGTTACTACAATGAGCAGTTCTTC
>few|TRBV5-4|-|TRBJ1-5
CASSADSHGPQHF
TGTGCCAGCAGCGCAGACAGCCACGGGCCCCAGCATTTT
>many|TRBV7-2|-|TRBJ1-5
CASSLLDGRVQPQHF
TGTGCCAGCAGCTTACTAGATGGGAGGGTGCAGCCCCAGCATTTT
>-|TRBV7-3|TRBD2|TRBJ2-7
CASSLVGLAGVDSEQYF
TGTGCCAGCAGCTTAGTCGGTCTAGCGGGAGTGGATTCTGAGCAGTACTTC
>many|TRBV7-2|TRBD2|TRBJ2-4
CASSRTSGRADIQYF
TGTGCCAGCAGCCGGACTAGCGGGAGGGCCGACATTCAGTACTTC
>-|TRBV4-1|-|TRBJ2-5
CASSQDPGGRETQYF
TGCGCCAGCAGCCAAGATCCTGGAGGGCGCGAGACCCAGTACTTC
>-|TRBV4-1|TRBD2|TRBJ2-1
CASSHHLRLAGEMEQFF
TGCGCCAGCAGCCATCATTTGAGGCTAGCGGGAGAGATGGAGCAGTTCTTC
>few|TRBV19|-|TRBJ1-5
CASNKGGNQPQHF
TGTGCCAGTAACAAGGGGGGCAATCAGCCCCAGCATTTT
>few|TRBV12-3/TRBV12-4|TRBD1|TRBJ2-5
CASTPGTGIQETQYF
TGTGCCAGCACCCCGGGGACAGGGATCCAAGAGACCCAGTACTTC
>many|TRBV7-2|TRBD1|TRBJ1-2
CASSRRDSQRYTF
TGTGCCAGCAGCCGCCGGGACAGTCAACGCTACACCTTC